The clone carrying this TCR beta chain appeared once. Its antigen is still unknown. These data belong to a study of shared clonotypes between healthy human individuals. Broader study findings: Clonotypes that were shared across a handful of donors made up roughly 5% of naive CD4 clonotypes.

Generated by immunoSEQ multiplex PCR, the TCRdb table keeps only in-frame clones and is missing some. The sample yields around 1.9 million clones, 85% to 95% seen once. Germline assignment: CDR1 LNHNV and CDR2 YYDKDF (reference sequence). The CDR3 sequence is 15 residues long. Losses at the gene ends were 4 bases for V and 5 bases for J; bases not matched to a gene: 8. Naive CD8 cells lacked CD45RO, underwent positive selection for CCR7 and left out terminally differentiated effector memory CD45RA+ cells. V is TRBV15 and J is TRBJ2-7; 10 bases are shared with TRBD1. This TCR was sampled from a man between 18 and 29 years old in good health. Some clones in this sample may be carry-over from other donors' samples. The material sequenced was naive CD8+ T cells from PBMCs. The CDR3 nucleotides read TGTGCCACCAGCAATCGGGGACAGGGGTCTCACGAGCAGTACTTC. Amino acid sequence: CATSNRGQGSHEQYF.